The T cell receptor beta chain under discussion was sequenced for a study of shared clonotypes between healthy human individuals. Overall study: Donors were a couple of women and a few men aged 18 to 49. Plates per donor: three CD4 naive, three CD4 memory, two CD8 naive, one CD8 memory.

At a deep level, the assay was run. Some clones are missing from TCRdb's copy, which holds only in-frame ones; the method was immunoSEQ multiplex PCR. The sample gives approximately 980,000 clones, 76% of which show up once; 1.5% is in the top ten. Trimming stripped 1 base from V and 0 bases from J, with 7 bases between. Germline lookup yields CDR1 SGHTA and CDR2 FQGNSA. CDR3 size: 15 residues. The chain is built from TRBV7-2 and TRBJ1-5; possible D gene TRBD1, 5 bases. The receptor comes from a man between 18 and 29 years old in good health. What was sequenced was memory CD4+ T cells sorted from blood. The subset: CD45RA-negative fraction. CDR3 protein: CASSLGGGSNQPQHF. CDR3 nucleotides: TGTGCCAGCAGCTTAGGGGGCGGTAGCAATCAGCCCCAGCATTTT.